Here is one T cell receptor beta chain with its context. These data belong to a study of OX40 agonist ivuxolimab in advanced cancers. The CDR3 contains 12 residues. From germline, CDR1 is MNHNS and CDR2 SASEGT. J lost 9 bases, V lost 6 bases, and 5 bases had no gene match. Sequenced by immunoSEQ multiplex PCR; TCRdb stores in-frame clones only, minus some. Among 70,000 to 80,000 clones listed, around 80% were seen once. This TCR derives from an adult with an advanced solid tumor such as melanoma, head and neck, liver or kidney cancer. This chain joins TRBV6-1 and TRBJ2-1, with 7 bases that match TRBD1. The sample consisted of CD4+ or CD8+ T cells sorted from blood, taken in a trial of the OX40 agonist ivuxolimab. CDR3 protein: CASSLTGTEQFF. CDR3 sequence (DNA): TGTGCCAGCAGCCTGACAGGGACTGAGCAGTTCTTC.